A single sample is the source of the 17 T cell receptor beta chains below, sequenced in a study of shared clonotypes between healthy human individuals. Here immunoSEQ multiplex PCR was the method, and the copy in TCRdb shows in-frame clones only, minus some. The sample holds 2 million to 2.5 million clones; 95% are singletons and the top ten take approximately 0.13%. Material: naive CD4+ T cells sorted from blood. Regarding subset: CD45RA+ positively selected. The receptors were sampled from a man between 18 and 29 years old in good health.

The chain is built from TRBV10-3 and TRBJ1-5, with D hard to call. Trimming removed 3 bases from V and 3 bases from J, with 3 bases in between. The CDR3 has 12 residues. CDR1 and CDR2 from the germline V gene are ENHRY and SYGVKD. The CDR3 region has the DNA TGTGCCATCAGTGAAGTCAATCAGCCCCAGCATTTT. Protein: CAISEVNQPQHF.

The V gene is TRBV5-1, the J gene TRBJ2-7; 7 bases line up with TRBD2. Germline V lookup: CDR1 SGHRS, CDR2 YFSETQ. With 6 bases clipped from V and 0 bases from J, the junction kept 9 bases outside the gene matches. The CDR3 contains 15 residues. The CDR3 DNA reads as TGCGCCAGCACCTCGGGGGGAGGGACCTCCTACGAGCAGTACTTC. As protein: CASTSGGGTSYEQYF.

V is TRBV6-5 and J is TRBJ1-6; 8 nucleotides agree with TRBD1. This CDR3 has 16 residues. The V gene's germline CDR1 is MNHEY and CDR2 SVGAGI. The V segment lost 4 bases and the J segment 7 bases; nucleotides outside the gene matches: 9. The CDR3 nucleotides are TGTGCCAGCAGTTCCCTGGCAGGACAGGGCAATTCACCCCTCCACTTT. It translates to CASSSLAGQGNSPLHF.

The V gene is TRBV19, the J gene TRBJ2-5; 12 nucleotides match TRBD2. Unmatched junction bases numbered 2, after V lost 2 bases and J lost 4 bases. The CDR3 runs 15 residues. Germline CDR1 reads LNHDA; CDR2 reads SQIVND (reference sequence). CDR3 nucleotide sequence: TGTGCCAGTAGTATAAGACTAGCGGGAGTAGAGACCCAGTACTTC. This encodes CASSIRLAGVETQYF.

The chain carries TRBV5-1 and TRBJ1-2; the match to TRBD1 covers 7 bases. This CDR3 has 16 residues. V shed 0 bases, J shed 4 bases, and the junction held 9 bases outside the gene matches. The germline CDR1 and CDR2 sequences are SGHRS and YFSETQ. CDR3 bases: TGCGCCAGCAGCTTGGCCCCAGGACAGGCTCTCTATGGCTACACCTTC. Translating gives CASSLAPGQALYGYTF.

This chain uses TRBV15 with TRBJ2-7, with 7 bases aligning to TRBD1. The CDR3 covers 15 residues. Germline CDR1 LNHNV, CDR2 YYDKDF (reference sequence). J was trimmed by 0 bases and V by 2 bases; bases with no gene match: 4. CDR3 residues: CATSRRQGGSYEQYF. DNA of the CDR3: TGTGCCACCAGCAGAAGACAGGGCGGCTCCTACGAGCAGTACTTC.

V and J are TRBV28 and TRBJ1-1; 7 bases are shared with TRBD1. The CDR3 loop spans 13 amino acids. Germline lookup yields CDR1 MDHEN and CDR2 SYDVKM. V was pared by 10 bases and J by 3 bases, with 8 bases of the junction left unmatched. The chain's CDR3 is CATVQGGDTEAFF. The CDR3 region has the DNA TGTGCCACCGTCCAGGGGGGGGACACTGAAGCTTTCTTT. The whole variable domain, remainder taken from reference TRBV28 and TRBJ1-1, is DVKVTQSSRYLVKRTGEKVFLECVQDMDHENMFWYRQDPGLGLRLIYFSYDVKMKEKGDIPEGYSVSREKKERFSLILESASTNQTSMYLCATVQGGDTEAFFGQGTRLTVV.

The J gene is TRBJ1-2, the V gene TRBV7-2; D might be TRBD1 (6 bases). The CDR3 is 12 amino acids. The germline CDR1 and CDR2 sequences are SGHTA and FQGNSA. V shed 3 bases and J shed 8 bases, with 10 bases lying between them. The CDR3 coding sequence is TGTGCCAGCAGCTTGCAGGGGCACGGCTACACCTTC. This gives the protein CASSLQGHGYTF.

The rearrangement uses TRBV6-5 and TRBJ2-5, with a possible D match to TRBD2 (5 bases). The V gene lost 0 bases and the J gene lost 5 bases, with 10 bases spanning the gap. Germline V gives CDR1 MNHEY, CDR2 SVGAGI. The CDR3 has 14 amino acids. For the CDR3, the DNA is TGTGCCAGCAGTTACTCGAGGGTTGTGGAGACCCAGTACTTC. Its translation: CASSYSRVVETQYF.

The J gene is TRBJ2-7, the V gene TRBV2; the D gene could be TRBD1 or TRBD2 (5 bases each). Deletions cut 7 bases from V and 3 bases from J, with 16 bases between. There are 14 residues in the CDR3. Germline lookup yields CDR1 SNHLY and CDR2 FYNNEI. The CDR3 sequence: CASNGLDRIYEQYF. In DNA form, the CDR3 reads TGTGCCAGCAACGGACTCGACAGAATCTACGAGCAGTACTTC. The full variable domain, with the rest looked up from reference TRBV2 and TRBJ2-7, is EPEVTQTPSHQVTQMGQEVILRCVPISNHLYFYWYRQILGQKVEFLVSFYNNEISEKSEIFDDQFSVERPDGSNFTLKIRSTKLEDSAMYFCASNGLDRIYEQYFGPGTRLTVT.

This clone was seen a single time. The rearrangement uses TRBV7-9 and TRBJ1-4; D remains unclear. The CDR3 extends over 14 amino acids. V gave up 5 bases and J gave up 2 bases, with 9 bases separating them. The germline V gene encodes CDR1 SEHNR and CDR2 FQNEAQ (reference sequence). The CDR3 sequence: CASSPRATNEKLFF. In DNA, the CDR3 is TGTGCCAGCAGCCCCCGTGCGACTAATGAAAAACTGTTTTTT.

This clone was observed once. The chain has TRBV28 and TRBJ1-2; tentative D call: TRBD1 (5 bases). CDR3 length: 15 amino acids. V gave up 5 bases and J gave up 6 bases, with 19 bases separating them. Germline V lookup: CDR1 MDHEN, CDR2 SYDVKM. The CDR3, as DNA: TGTGCCAGCAGTCCCGGGACCCTGGGGGGTGATGGCTACACCTTC. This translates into CASSPGTLGGDGYTF.

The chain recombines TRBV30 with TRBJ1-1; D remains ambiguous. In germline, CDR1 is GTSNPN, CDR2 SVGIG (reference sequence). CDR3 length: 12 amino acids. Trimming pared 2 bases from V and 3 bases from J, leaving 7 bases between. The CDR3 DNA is TGTGCCTGGAGTACTAGGGACACTGAAGCTTTCTTT. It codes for CAWSTRDTEAFF.

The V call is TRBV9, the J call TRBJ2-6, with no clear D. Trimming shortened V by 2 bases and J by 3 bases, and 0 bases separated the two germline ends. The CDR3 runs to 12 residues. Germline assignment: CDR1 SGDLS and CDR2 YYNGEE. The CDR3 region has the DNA TGTGCCAGCAGCGTTGGGGCCAACGTCCTGACTTTC. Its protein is CASSVGANVLTF.

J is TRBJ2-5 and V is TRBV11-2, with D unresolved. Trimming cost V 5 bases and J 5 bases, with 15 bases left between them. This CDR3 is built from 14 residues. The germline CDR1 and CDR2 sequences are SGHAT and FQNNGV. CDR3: CASSRNFLGETQYF. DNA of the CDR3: TGTGCCAGCAGCCGGAACTTCCTCGGCGAGACCCAGTACTTC.

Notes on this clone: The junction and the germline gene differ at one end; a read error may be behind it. CDR3 DNA sequence: TGTGCCAGCAGTCCATCGGGTCCAGGGTCGGCCTTC. This translates into CASSPSGPGSAF. This chain connects TRBV28 to TRBJ1-2; possibly TRBD1 for D (5 bases). The CDR3 loop spans 12 amino acids. Germline CDR1 MDHEN, CDR2 SYDVKM.

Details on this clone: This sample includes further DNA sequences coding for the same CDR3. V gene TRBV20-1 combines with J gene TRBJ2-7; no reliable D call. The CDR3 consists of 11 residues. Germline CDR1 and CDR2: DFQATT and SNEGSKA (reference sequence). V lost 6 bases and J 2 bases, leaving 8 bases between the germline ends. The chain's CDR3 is CSATGPYEQYF. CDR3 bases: TGCAGTGCCACTGGACCCTACGAGCAGTACTTC.